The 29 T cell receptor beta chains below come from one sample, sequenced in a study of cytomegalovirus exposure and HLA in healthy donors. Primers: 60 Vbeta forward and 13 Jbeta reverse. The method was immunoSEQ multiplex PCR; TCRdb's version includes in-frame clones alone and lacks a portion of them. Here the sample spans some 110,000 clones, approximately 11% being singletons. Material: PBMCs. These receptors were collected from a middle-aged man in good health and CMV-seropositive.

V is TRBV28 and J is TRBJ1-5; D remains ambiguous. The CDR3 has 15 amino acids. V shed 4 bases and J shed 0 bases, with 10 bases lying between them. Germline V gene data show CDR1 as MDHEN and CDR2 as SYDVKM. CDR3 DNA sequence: TGTGCCAGCAGTTGGGTACCAGGTAGCAATCAGCCCCAGCATTTT. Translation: CASSWVPGSNQPQHF.

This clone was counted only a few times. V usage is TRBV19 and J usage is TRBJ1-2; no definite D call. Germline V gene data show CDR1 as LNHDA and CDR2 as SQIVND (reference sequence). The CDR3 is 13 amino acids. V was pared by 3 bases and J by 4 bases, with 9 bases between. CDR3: CASSMRESYGYTF. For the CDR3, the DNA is TGTGCCAGTAGTATGCGGGAGAGCTATGGCTACACCTTC.

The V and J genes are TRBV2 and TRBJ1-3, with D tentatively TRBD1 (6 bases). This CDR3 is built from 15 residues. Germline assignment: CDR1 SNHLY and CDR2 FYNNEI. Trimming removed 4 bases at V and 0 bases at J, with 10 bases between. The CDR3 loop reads CASSVDRYSGNTIYF. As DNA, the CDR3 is TGTGCCAGCAGTGTAGACAGGTACTCTGGAAACACCATATATTTT.

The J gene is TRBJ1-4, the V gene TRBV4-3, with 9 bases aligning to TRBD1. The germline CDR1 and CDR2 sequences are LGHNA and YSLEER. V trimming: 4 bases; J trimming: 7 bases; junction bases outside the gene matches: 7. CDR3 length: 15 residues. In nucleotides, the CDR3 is TGCGCCAGCAGCCGCCAACAGGGGGCGGGTGAAAAACTGTTTTTT. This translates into CASSRQQGAGEKLFF.

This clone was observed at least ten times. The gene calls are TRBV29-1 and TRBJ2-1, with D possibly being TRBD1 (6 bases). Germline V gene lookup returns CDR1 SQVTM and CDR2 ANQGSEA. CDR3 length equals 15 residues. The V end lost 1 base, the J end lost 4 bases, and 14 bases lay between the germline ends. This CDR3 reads CSVEGDGQMYNEQFF. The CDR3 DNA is TGCAGCGTTGAAGGGGACGGACAGATGTACAATGAGCAGTTCTTC.

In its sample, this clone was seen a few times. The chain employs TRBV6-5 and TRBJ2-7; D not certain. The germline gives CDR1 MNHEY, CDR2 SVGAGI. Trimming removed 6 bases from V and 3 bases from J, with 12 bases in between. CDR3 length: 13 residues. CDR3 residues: CASRQTSLYEQYF. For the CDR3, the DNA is TGTGCCAGCAGGCAGACTTCCCTCTACGAGCAGTACTTC.

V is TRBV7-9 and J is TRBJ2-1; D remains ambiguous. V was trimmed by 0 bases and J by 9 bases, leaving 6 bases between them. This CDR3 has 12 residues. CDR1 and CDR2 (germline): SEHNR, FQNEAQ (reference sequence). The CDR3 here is CASSLARGEQFF. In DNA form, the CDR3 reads TGTGCCAGCAGCTTAGCACGAGGTGAGCAGTTCTTC.

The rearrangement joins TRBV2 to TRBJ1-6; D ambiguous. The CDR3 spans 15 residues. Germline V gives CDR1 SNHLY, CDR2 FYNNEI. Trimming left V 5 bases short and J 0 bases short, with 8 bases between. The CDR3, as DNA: TGTGCCAGCAGTCGGTCTGGCTCCTATAATTCACCCCTCCACTTT. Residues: CASSRSGSYNSPLHF.

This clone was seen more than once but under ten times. Here the CDR3 reads CASSRNRDSSYNEQFF. The CDR3 bases are TGCGCCAGCAGCCGGAACAGGGATAGCTCCTACAATGAGCAGTTCTTC. The V and J genes are TRBV5-1 and TRBJ2-1, with D possibly TRBD1 on 6 matching bases. The CDR3 covers 16 residues. Trimming took 4 bases from V and 0 from J, leaving 14 bases between them. Germline CDR1 SGHRS, CDR2 YFSETQ.

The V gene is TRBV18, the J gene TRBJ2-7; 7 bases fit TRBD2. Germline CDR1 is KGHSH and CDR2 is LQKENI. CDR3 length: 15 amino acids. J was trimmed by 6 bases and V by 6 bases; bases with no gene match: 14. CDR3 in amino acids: CASSSQGEGSFEQYF. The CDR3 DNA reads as TGTGCCAGCTCGTCTCAAGGGGAGGGGTCATTCGAGCAGTACTTC.

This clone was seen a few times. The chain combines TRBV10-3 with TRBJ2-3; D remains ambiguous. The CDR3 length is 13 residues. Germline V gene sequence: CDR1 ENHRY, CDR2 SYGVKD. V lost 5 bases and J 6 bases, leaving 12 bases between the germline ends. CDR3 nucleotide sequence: TGTGCCATCAGTTTCCCTAGTGGTGATACGCAGTATTTT. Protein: CAISFPSGDTQYF.

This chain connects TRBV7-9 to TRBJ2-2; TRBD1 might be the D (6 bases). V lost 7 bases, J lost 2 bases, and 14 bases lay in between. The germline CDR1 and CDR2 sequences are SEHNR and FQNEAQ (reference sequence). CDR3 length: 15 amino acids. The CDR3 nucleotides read TGTGCCAGCAACTCCCGGGACAAAAACACCGGGGAGCTGTTTTTT. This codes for CASNSRDKNTGELFF. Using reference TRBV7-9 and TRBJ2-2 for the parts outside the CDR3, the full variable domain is DTGVSQNPRHKITKRGQNVTFRCDPISEHNRLYWYRQTLGQGPEFLTYFQNEAQLEKSRLLSDRFSAERPKGSFSTLEIQRTEQGDSAMYLCASNSRDKNTGELFFGEGSRLTVL.

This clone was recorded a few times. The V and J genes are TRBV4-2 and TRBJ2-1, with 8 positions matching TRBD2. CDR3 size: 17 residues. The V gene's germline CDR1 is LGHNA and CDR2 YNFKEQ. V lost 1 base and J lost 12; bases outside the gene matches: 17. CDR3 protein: CASSQGGTSGKMIGQFF. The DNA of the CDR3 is TGTGCCAGCAGCCAAGGCGGAACTAGCGGCAAAATGATAGGGCAGTTCTTC.

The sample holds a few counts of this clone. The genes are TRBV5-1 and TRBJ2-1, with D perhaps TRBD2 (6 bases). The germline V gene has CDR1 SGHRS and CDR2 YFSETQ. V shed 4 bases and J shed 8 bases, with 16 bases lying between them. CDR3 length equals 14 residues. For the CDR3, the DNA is TGCGCCAGCAGCGGGGGGATTTCTGTCGATGAGCAGTTCTTC. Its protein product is CASSGGISVDEQFF.

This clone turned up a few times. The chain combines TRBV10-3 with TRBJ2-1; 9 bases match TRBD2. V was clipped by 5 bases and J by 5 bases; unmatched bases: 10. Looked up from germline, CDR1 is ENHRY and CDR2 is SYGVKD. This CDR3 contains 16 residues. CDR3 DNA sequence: TGTGCCATCAGTCCTCGCGGGAGGGCCTTGAACAATGAGCAGTTCTTC. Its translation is CAISPRGRALNNEQFF.

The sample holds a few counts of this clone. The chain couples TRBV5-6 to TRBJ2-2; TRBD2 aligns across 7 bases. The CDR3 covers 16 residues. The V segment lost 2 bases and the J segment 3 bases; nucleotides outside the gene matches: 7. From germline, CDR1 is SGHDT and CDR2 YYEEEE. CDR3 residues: CASSLKRAGDTGELFF. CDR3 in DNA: TGTGCCAGCAGCTTAAAGCGGGCGGGAGACACCGGGGAGCTGTTTTTT.

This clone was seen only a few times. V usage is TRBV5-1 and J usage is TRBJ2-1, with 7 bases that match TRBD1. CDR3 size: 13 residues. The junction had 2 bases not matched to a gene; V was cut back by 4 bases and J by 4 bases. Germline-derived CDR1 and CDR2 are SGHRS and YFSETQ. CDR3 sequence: CASSGTVYNEQFF. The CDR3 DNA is TGCGCCAGCAGCGGGACAGTTTACAATGAGCAGTTCTTC.

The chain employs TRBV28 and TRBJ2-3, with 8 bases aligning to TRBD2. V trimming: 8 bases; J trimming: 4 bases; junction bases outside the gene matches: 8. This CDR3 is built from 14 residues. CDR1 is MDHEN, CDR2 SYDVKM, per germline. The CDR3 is CASGAGGFADTQYF. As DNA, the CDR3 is TGTGCCAGCGGGGCGGGAGGATTCGCAGATACGCAGTATTTT.

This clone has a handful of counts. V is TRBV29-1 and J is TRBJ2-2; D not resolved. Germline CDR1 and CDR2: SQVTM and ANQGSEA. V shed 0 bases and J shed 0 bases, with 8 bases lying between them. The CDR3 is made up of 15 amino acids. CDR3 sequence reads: CSVEEVAANTGELFF. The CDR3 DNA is TGCAGCGTTGAAGAAGTCGCGGCGAACACCGGGGAGCTGTTTTTT.

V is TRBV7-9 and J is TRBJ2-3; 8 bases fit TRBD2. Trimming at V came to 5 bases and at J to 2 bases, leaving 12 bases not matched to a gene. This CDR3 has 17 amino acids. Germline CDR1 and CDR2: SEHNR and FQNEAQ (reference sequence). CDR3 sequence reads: CASSLKGLATITDTQYF. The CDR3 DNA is TGTGCCAGCAGCCTCAAAGGACTAGCTACAATCACAGATACGCAGTATTTT.

The CDR3 sequence is CASTPAGPGNTIYF. The CDR3 DNA sequence: TGTGCCAGCACCCCCGCGGGGCCTGGAAACACCATATATTTT. This sequence joins TRBV25-1 and TRBJ1-3; tentatively, D is TRBD1 (5 bases). The V and J ends lost 7 bases and 2 bases respectively, with 12 bases between them. CDR1 and CDR2 (germline): MGHDK, SYGVNS. The CDR3 length is 14 residues.

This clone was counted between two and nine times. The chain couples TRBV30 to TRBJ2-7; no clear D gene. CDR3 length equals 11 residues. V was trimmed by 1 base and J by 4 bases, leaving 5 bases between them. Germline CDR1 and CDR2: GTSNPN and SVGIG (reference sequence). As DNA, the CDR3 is TGTGCCTGGAGTGGGCTGTACGAGCAGTACTTC. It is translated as CAWSGLYEQYF.

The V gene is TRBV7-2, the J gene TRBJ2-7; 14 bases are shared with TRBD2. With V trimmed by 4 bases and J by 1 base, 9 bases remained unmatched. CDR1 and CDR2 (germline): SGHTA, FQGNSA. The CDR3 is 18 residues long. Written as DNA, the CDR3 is TGTGCCAGCAGCTCAAGAGGGACTAGCGGGAGTCTTTCCTACGAGCAGTACTTC. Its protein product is CASSSRGTSGSLSYEQYF. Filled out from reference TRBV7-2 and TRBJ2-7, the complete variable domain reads GAGVSQSPSNKVTEKGKDVELRCDPISGHTALYWYRQSLGQGLEFLIYFQGNSAPDKSGLPSDRFSAERTGGSVSTLTIQRTQQEDSAVYLCASSSRGTSGSLSYEQYFGPGTRLTVT.

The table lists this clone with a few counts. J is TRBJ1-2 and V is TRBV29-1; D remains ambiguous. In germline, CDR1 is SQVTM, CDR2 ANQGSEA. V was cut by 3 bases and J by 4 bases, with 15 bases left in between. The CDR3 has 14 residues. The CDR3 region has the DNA TGCAGCGTTGAGGTGGGCTCCGGTGGCTATGGCTACACCTTC. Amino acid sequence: CSVEVGSGGYGYTF.

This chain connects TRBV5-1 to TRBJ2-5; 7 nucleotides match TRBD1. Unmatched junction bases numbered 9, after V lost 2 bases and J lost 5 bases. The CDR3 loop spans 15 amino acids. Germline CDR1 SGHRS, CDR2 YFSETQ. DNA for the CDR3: TGCGCCAGCAGCTTATCGACAGGGATTTTGGAGACCCAGTACTTC. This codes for CASSLSTGILETQYF.

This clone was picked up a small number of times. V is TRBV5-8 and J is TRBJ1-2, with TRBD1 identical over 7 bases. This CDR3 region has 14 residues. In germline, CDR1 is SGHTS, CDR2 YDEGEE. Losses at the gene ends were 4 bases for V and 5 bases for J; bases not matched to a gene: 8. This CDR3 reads CASSGKMTGYGYTF. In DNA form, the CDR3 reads TGTGCCAGCAGCGGCAAAATGACAGGGTATGGCTACACCTTC.

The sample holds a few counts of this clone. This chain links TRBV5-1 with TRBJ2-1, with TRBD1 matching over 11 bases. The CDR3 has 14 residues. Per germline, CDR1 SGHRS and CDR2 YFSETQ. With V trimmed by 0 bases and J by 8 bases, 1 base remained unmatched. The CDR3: CASSLGTGGDEQFF. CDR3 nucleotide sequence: TGCGCCAGCAGCTTGGGGACAGGGGGCGATGAGCAGTTCTTC.

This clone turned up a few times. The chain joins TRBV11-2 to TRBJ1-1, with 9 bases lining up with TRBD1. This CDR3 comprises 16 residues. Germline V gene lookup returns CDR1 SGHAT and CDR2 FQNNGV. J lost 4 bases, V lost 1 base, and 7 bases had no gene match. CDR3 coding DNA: TGTGCCAGCAGCTTAGCGGGACAGGGCTGGGGCACTGAAGCTTTCTTT. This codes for CASSLAGQGWGTEAFF.

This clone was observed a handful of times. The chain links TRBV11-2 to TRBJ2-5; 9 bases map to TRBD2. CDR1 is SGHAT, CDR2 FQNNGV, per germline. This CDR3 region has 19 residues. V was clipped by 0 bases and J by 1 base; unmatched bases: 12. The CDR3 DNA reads TGTGCCAGCAGCTTAGATCTACCGTTGCTAGCGGGGCCCCAAGAGACCCAGTACTTC. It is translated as CASSLDLPLLAGPQETQYF.